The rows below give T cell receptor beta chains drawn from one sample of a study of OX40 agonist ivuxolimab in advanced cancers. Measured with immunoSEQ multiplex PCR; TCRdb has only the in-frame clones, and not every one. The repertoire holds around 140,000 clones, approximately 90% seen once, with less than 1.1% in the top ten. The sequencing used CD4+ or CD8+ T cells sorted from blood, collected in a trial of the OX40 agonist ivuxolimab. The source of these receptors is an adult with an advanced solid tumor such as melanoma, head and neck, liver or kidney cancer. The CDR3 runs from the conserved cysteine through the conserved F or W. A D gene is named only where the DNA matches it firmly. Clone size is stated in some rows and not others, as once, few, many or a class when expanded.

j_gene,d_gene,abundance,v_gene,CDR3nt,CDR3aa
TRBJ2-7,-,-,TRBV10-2,TGCGCCAGCCTTAAATACGAGGGGAACGAGCAGTACTTC,CASLKYEGNEQYF
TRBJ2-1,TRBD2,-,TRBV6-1,TGTGCCAGCAGTGATATATCGATCTGGGCTAGCGGGAGGGGCAATGAGCAGTTCTTC,CASSDISIWASGRGNEQFF
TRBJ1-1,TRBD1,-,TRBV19,TGTGCCAGTAGTGACAGGGGAGCCGGCACTGAAGCTTTCTTT,CASSDRGAGTEAFF
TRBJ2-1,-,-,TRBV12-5,TGTGCTAGTGGGGGAACTACAGGGTACAATGAGCAGTTCTTC,CASGGTTGYNEQFF
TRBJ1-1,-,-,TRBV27,TGTGCCAGCAGTTTATATGGGGGCGCGACAGGTGAAGCTTTCTTT,CASSLYGGATGEAFF
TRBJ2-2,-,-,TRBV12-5,TGTGCTAGTGGTTTGAGCGGCTACACCGGGGAGCTGTTTTTT,CASGLSGYTGELFF
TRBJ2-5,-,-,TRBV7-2,TGTGCCAGCAGCCGCCTAGCGATAACCCAAGAGACCCAGTACTTC,CASSRLAITQETQYF
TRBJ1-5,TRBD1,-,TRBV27,TGTGCCAGCAGTTTGAGGACAGGGGAGGGGAATCAGCCCCAGCATTTT,CASSLRTGEGNQPQHF
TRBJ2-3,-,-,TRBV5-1,TGCGCCAGCAGCCCCTTAGTGGGGGGCACAGATACGCAGTATTTT,CASSPLVGGTDTQYF
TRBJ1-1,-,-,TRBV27,TGTGCCAGCAGTTTAGGAAACGAAGCTTTCTTT,CASSLGNEAFF
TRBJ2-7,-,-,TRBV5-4,TGTGCCAGCAGCCCACGGGTCGCCGACGAGCAGTACTTC,CASSPRVADEQYF
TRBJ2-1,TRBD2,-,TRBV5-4,TGTGCCAGCAGACGGACTAGCGGGAGGGCAGGATACAATGAGCAGTTCTTC,CASRRTSGRAGYNEQFF
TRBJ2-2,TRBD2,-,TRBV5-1,TGCGCCAGCAGCTTGGGACTAGCGGGAGATACCGGGGAGCTGTTTTTT,CASSLGLAGDTGELFF
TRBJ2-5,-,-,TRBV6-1,TGTGCCACCGAAAGACAGGCCCTAATGGGGACCCAGTACTTC,CATERQALMGTQYF
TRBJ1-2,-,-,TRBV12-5,TGTGCTAGTGGAAGATCCGACGGACAACTTAACTATGGCTACACCTTC,CASGRSDGQLNYGYTF
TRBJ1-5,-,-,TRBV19,TGTGCCAGTAGTATCGGTAGGGAAGTAAGTCAGCCCCAGCATTTT,CASSIGREVSQPQHF
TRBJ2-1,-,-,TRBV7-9,TGTGCCAGCTCAGGGTACAATGAGCAGTTCTTC,CASSGYNEQFF
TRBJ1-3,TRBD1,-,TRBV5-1,TGCGCCAGCACCAGGACAGGCCCGGGCTCTGGAAACACCATATATTTT,CASTRTGPGSGNTIYF
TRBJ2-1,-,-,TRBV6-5,TGTGCCACCAGGCCAGGGGTGACCTACAATGAGCAGTTCTTC,CATRPGVTYNEQFF
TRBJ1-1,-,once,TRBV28,TGTGCCAGCAGTTTGACAGCAATAAACACTGAAGCTTTCTTT,CASSLTAINTEAFF
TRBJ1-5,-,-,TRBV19,TGTGCCAGTCATGACTCCGATCAGCCCCAGCATTTT,CASHDSDQPQHF
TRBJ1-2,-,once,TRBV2,TGTGCCAGCAGTGAACACAGGGATGACGGCTACACCTTC,CASSEHRDDGYTF
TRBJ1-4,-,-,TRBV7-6,TGTGCCAGCAGCTGGCCGGGACTTCAAGTCGAGACTAATGAAAAACTGTTTTTT,CASSWPGLQVETNEKLFF
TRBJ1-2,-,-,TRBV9,TGTGCCAGCAGCCAGGGAGCTAACTATGGCTACACCTTC,CASSQGANYGYTF
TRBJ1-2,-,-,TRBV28,TGTGCCAGCAGTCCCTGGCCCAGGAACGAAGGCTACACCTTC,CASSPWPRNEGYTF
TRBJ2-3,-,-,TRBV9,TGTGCCAGCAGCGTAGTGATGTATGGAATTGGAGATACGCAGTATTTT,CASSVVMYGIGDTQYF
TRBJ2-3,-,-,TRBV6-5,TGTGCCAGCAGTTACCAGACTCCTCGTGGGGATACGCAGTATTTT,CASSYQTPRGDTQYF
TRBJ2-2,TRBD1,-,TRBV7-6,TGTGCCAGCAGCCAGTCGAACAGGGGGCGCATCGGGGAGCTGTTTTTT,CASSQSNRGRIGELFF
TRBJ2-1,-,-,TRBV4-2,TGTGCCAGCAGCCATGACAATGAGCAGTTCTTC,CASSHDNEQFF
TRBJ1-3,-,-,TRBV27,TGTGCCAGCAGTTTACGGCAGGGTAAAGGAAACACCATATATTTT,CASSLRQGKGNTIYF
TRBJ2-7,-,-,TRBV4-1,TGCGCCAGCAGCCAATACAGCTACGAGCAGTACTTC,CASSQYSYEQYF
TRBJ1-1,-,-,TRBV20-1,TGCAGTGCTTTAACAAGGACTGAAGCTTTCTTT,CSALTRTEAFF
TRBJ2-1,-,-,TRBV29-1,TGCAGCGTGGAAGGGCAGAGCTCCTACAATGAGCAGTTCTTC,CSVEGQSSYNEQFF
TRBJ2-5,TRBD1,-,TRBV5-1,TGCGCCAGCAGCTTGGCGGCAGGGGGCGGGGAGACCCAGTACTTC,CASSLAAGGGETQYF
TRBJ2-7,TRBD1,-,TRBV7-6,TGTGCCAGCAGCTTAGGAGGGGGACAGGGGAACTACGAGCAGTACTTC,CASSLGGGQGNYEQYF
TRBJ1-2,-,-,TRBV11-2,TGTGCCAGCAGCGCTTATACGGATGGCTACACCTTC,CASSAYTDGYTF
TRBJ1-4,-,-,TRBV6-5,TGTGCCAGCAGGGGACGGACGGTTAATAATGAAAAACTGTTTTTT,CASRGRTVNNEKLFF
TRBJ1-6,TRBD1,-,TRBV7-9,TGTGCCAGCAGCTTAAGAACAGGGGTGGATTCACCCCTCCACTTT,CASSLRTGVDSPLHF
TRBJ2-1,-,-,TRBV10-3,TGTGCCATCACTATCAGGGATGGGGGCCCGATCAATGAGCAGTTCTTC,CAITIRDGGPINEQFF
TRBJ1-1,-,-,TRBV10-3,TGTGCCATCAGTCCGACTTACTCCAACACTGAAGCTTTCTTT,CAISPTYSNTEAFF
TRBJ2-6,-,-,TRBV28,TGTGCCAGCCTGCGATCTGGGGCCAACGTCCTGACTTTC,CASLRSGANVLTF
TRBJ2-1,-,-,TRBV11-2,TGTGCCAGCAGCTTAGTGGAGCAGGTTGAGCAGTTCTTC,CASSLVEQVEQFF
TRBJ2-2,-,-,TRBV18,TGTGCCAGCTCACCAAGTGACGGAGGGACCGGGGAGCTGTTTTTT,CASSPSDGGTGELFF
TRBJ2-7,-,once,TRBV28,TGTGCCAGCAGTTTTCTTTACCGCGACTACGAGCAGTACTTC,CASSFLYRDYEQYF
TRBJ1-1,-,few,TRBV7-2,TGTGCCAGCAGCCGTCGTGAAGACACTGAAGCTTTCTTT,CASSRREDTEAFF
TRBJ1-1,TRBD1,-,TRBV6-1,TGTGCCAGCAGTGGACAGGGTCCGGGAACTGAAGCTTTCTTT,CASSGQGPGTEAFF
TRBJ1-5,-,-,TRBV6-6,TGTGCCAGCAGTTACATCCGGAGATCCAATCAGCCCCAGCATTTT,CASSYIRRSNQPQHF
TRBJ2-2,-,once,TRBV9,TGTGCCAGCAGCGTAGGCGGTAACACCGGGGAGCTGTTTTTT,CASSVGGNTGELFF
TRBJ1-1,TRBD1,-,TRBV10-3,TGTGCCATCAGTGGGGGACAGGTGGGCACTGAAGCTTTCTTT,CAISGGQVGTEAFF
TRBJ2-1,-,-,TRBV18,TGTGCCAGCTCACCGCCCGACAGTAATGAGCAGTTCTTC,CASSPPDSNEQFF
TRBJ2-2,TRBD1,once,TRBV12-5,TGTGCTAGTGGTTTGGCCGCCTCCGGGACAGACACCGGGGAGCTGTTTTTT,CASGLAASGTDTGELFF
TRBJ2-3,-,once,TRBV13,TGTGCCAGCAGCTTAGGCAGATGGGGTACGCAGTATTTT,CASSLGRWGTQYF
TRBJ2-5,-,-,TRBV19,TGTGCCAGCGAACGGAGGGCAGGGAGGCAAGAGACCCAGTACTTC,CASERRAGRQETQYF
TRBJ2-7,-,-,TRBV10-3,TGTGCCACCGCCGGGGGAGGTGGTTCCTACGAGCAGTACTTC,CATAGGGGSYEQYF
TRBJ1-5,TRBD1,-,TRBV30,TGTGCCTGGAGCCCCTCTTACGGACAGGGGGCGCTTCAGCCCCAGCATTTT,CAWSPSYGQGALQPQHF
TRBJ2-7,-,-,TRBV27,TGTGCCAGCAGTACTAGTAACTACGAGCAGTACTTC,CASSTSNYEQYF
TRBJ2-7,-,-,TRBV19,TGTGCCAGTAGTATAGGGTTCGGGCGAGACTACGAGCAGTACTTC,CASSIGFGRDYEQYF
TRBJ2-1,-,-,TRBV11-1,TGTGCCAGCAGCTTAGGACTGTACAATGAGCAGTTCTTC,CASSLGLYNEQFF